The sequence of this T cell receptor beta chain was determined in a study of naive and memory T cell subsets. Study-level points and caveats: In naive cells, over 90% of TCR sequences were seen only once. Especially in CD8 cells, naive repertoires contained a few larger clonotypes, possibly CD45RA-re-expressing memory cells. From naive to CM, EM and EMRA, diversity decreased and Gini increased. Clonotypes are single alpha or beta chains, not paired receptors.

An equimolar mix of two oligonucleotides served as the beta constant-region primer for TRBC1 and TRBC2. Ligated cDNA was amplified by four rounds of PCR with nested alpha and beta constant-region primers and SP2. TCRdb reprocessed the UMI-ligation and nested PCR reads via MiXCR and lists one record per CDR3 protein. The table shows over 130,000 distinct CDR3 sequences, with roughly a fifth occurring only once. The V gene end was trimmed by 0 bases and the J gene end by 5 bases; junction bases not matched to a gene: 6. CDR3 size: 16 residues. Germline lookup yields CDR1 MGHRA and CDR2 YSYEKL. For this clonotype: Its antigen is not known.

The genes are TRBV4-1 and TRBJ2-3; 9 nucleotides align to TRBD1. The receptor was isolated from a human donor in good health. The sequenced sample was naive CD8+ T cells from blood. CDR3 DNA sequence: TGCGCCAGCAGCCAAGAGGGGGACAGGGCTGGAGATACGCAGTATTTT. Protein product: CASSQEGDRAGDTQYF.